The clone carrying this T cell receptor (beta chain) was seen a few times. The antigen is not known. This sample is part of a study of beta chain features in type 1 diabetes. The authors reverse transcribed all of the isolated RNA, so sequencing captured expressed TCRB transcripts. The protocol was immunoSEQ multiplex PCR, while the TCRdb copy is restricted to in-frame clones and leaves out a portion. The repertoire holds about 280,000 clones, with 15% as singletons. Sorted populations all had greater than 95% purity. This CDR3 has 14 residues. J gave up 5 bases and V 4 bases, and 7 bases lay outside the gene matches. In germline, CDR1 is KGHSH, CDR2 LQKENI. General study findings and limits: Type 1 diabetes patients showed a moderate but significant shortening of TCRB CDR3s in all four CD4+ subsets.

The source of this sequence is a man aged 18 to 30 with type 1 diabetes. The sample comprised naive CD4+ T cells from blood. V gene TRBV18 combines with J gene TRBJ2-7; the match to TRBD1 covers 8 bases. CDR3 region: CASSLGQVSNEQYF. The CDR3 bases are TGTGCCAGCTCACTGGGACAGGTTAGCAACGAGCAGTACTTC.